A selection of T cell receptor beta chains follows, all from one sample in a study of T cell repertoires in cytomegalovirus infection. The antigens these receptors bind are not known. TCRdb recomputed calls from the reads with MiXCR, one row per CDR3 protein. The sample lists 640,000 or so distinct CDR3 sequences, 30% to 35% occurring once. The sample consisted of cultured PBMCs, taken from culture after CMV antigen stimulation. The source is a human donor in good health (CMV status not recorded). Some clones in this sample may be carry-over from other donors' samples. Both conserved end residues are part of each CDR3. The order of the fields is J gene, clone size, D gene, V gene, CDR3 DNA, CDR3 protein. D genes are given only for firm matches. The size field is filled for only some rows; it gives once, few, many or a size class.

>TRBJ1-1|many|NA|TRBV27
TGTGCCAGCAGCTTAGGCTTGGACACTGAAGCTTTCTTT
CASSLGLDTEAFF
>TRBJ2-1|few|NA|TRBV29-1
TGCAGCGTTGAAGCCGGCGGAGGCTACAATGAGCAGTTCTTC
CSVEAGGGYNEQFF
>TRBJ2-7|NA|TRBD2|TRBV5-6
TGTGCCAGCAGCTTTAGACTAGCGGGACTCTACGAGCAGTACTTC
CASSFRLAGLYEQYF
>TRBJ2-1|NA|NA|TRBV6-1
TGTGCCAGCAGCCTGCCCGGGGGACAACGGTTCTACAATGAGCAGTTCTTC
CASSLPGGQRFYNEQFF
>TRBJ1-1|many|NA|TRBV7-2
TGTGCCAGCAGCCCAGTTTTGAACACTGAAGCTTTCTTT
CASSPVLNTEAFF
>TRBJ2-6|few|NA|TRBV11-2
TGTGCCAGCAGCTTCTCGCTGACTGGGGCCAACGTCCTGACTTTC
CASSFSLTGANVLTF
>TRBJ1-5|NA|NA|TRBV6-6
TGTGCCAGCAGTGGCGACAGTCTGGGAGTGGGTCAGCCCCAGCATTTT
CASSGDSLGVGQPQHF
>TRBJ2-3|few|NA|TRBV6-2/TRBV6-3
TGTGCCAGCAGTTACCCGAGGACAGATACGCAGTATTTT
CASSYPRTDTQYF
>TRBJ2-6|NA|NA|TRBV18
TGTGCCAGCTCACCAAACTCTGGGGCCAACGTCCTGACTTTC
CASSPNSGANVLTF
>TRBJ2-3|few|TRBD2|TRBV6-2/TRBV6-3
TGTGCCAGCACTACGAGGACTAGCGGGAGGACAGATACGCAGTATTTT
CASTTRTSGRTDTQYF
>TRBJ1-4|NA|NA|TRBV18
TGTGCCAGCTCAGCGGATACTAATGAAAAACTGTTTTTT
CASSADTNEKLFF
>TRBJ1-4|NA|NA|TRBV7-9
TGTGCCAGCAGCCGTCCTGGGGCTAATGAAAAACTGTTTTTT
CASSRPGANEKLFF
>TRBJ2-3|many|TRBD1|TRBV7-2
TGTGCCAGCAGCACTCGTACAGCTCCCCGGGACAGGGTGATCGAAGCTAGCACAGATACGCAGTATTTT
CASSTRTAPRDRVIEASTDTQYF
>TRBJ1-1|once|NA|TRBV18
TGTGCCAGCTCACCAGACCAACCAGGGGTGAACACTGAAGCTTTCTTT
CASSPDQPGVNTEAFF
>TRBJ1-4|many|TRBD1|TRBV7-2
TGTGCCAGCAGCCTAAGGACAGGCACTAATGAAAAACTGTTTTTT
CASSLRTGTNEKLFF
>TRBJ2-7|few|TRBD1|TRBV11-2
TGTGCCAGCAGCTCGACAGGGATGGGCTACGAGCAGTACTTC
CASSSTGMGYEQYF
>TRBJ2-7|NA|NA|TRBV7-6
TGTGCCAGCAGCTTAGCGGCGGGACTTCCCTACGAGCAGTACTTC
CASSLAAGLPYEQYF
>TRBJ2-7|few|NA|TRBV7-2
TGTGCCAGCAGCTTAGCGGGAGGTTGGTACGAGCAGTACTTC
CASSLAGGWYEQYF
>TRBJ2-3|NA|TRBD2|TRBV27
TGTGCCAGCAGTTTATACACGCGGGGGTTCACAGATACGCAGTATTTT
CASSLYTRGFTDTQYF
>TRBJ1-5|NA|TRBD1|TRBV19
TGTGCCAGTACGGGACAGATTAATCAGCCCCAGCATTTT
CASTGQINQPQHF
>TRBJ2-1|few|TRBD2|TRBV7-9
TGTGCCAGCAGCTTAGGGACTAGCGGGACCCGTCGCGCTGAGCAGTTCTTC
CASSLGTSGTRRAEQFF
>TRBJ1-1|many|NA|TRBV12-5
TGTGCTAGTGGTTTGGCCCTGAACACTGAAGCTTTCTTT
CASGLALNTEAFF
>TRBJ2-5|NA|TRBD1|TRBV5-1
TGCGCCAGCAGCCGGACAGGCCAGGCGGAAGAGACCCAGTACTTC
CASSRTGQAEETQYF
>TRBJ1-5|once|NA|TRBV19
TGTGCCAGTAGTGGGCTCGGGACATATCAGCCCCAGCATTTT
CASSGLGTYQPQHF
>TRBJ2-3|few|NA|TRBV24-1
TGTGCCACCAGTGAACCTAGCACAGATACGCAGTATTTT
CATSEPSTDTQYF
>TRBJ2-3|NA|TRBD2|TRBV5-4
TGTGCCAGCAGCTTGGCCCGGACTAGCGGGGGGGCAGCAGATACGCAGTATTTT
CASSLARTSGGAADTQYF
>TRBJ1-6|NA|NA|TRBV5-5
TGTGCCAGCAGCTTTGGTAGTCCGGATTCACCCCTCCACTTT
CASSFGSPDSPLHF
>TRBJ2-5|NA|NA|TRBV25-1
TGTGCCAGCAGTGAAAGGGGAAGATCAGAGACCCAGTACTTC
CASSERGRSETQYF
>TRBJ2-3|once|TRBD1|TRBV11-2
TGTGCCAGCAGCTTAGATGGACAGGACACAGATACGCAGTATTTT
CASSLDGQDTDTQYF
>TRBJ2-4|NA|NA|TRBV7-4
TGTGCCAGCAGGGACAGTGGAAACATTCAGTACTTC
CASRDSGNIQYF
>TRBJ1-2|NA|NA|TRBV12-5
TGTGCTAGTGGCAAGTCCCAGGGAAGTAACTATGGCTACACCTTC
CASGKSQGSNYGYTF
>TRBJ1-6|NA|TRBD1|TRBV4-1
TGCGCCAGCAGCCAAAGGGACAGAAGTAGCTCCTATAATTCACCCCTCCACTTT
CASSQRDRSSSYNSPLHF
>TRBJ1-3|few|NA|TRBV12-3/TRBV12-4
TGTGCCAGCGGAGACCTTCTAGGAAACACCATATATTTT
CASGDLLGNTIYF
>TRBJ2-5|few|TRBD2|TRBV27
TGTGCCAGCAGTTCGCTAGCGGGAGGTGACCAGTACTTC
CASSSLAGGDQYF
>TRBJ2-1|NA|NA|TRBV6-1
TGTGCCAGCAGTGAAGACTCCGGGACTCTCTACAATGAGCAGTTCTTC
CASSEDSGTLYNEQFF
>TRBJ2-3|few|NA|TRBV6-6
TGTGCCACCTCTCAGGGGGATACGCAGTATTTT
CATSQGDTQYF
>TRBJ2-3|NA|NA|TRBV23-1
TGCGCCAGCCCCACCACAGATACGCAGTATTTT
CASPTTDTQYF
>TRBJ2-1|NA|TRBD2|TRBV6-2/TRBV6-3
TGTGCCAGCAGCCTCCGGCGGGGGGGCAGAAATGAGCAGTTCTTC
CASSLRRGGRNEQFF
>TRBJ1-1|many|NA|TRBV5-1
TGCGCCAGCAGCTTGGCCGGCACCAGGGGCACTGAAGCTTTCTTT
CASSLAGTRGTEAFF
>TRBJ2-7|once|TRBD2|TRBV15
TGTGCCACCAGCAGACTAGCGGACTCCTACGAGCAGTACTTC
CATSRLADSYEQYF
>TRBJ2-1|few|NA|TRBV11-1
TGTGCCAGCAGCTTACTGGGCTCCCTCAATGAGCAGTTCTTC
CASSLLGSLNEQFF
>TRBJ2-3|few|NA|TRBV6-2/TRBV6-3
TGTGCCACCGCAGGGGCCCTGGAGACGCAGTATTTT
CATAGALETQYF
>TRBJ1-3|NA|NA|TRBV28
TGTGCCAGCAGTTTAGGGCTTTTGGCCTCTGGAAACACCATATATTTT
CASSLGLLASGNTIYF
>TRBJ1-5|NA|NA|TRBV3-1
TGTGCCAGCAGCCAAGGCCTTAAAGGGGATCAGCCCCAGCATTTT
CASSQGLKGDQPQHF
>TRBJ2-5|NA|NA|TRBV7-8
TGTGCCAGCAGCCCGGGCTGGGGTCAAGAGAACCAGTACTTC
CASSPGWGQENQYF
>TRBJ1-2|NA|NA|TRBV30
TGTGCCTGGAGTGCCGTTGTTGGGGGCTACTATGGCTACACCTTC
CAWSAVVGGYYGYTF
>TRBJ2-3|NA|NA|TRBV20-1
TGCAGTGCTAGAGTGCGCTCTCTGCAGCAGTATTTT
CSARVRSLQQYF
>TRBJ1-2|few|TRBD1|TRBV5-4
TGTGCCAGCGGGCTCAGGGGGCCGCTCGCCTATGGCTACACCTTC
CASGLRGPLAYGYTF
>TRBJ1-1|few|NA|TRBV7-9
TGTGCCAGCAGCCCCTCGGACGGCAAACACTTCACTGAAGCTTTCTTT
CASSPSDGKHFTEAFF
>TRBJ1-2|NA|TRBD1|TRBV7-2
TGTGCCAGCAGCTCTGGACAGGGGGCGTTAAGAGGCTACACCTTC
CASSSGQGALRGYTF
>TRBJ1-5|once|NA|TRBV2
TGTGCCAGCAGGGGACGGGGCGCGAGTCAGCCCCAGCATTTT
CASRGRGASQPQHF